The 26 T cell receptor beta chains given below trace back to one sample, sequenced in a study of blood T cells in healthy people across ages. Together with a sample-barcoded 5' primer, a J-beta primer mix was included in a second PCR lasting roughly 6 to 12 cycles. TCRdb processed the 5' RACE reads anew with MiXCR; each CDR3 protein has one entry. The data contain around 700,000 distinct CDR3 sequences, around a quarter of them singletons. This sample was also put to use in a study of T cells of mothers and their children.

The specimen was blood. These receptors were collected from a boy between 10 and 17 years old in good health.

The chain combines TRBV11-1 with TRBJ2-5; possibly TRBD1 for D (5 bases). There are 14 residues in the CDR3. The germline gives CDR1 SGHAT, CDR2 FQDESV (reference sequence). Trimming left V 5 bases short and J 1 base short, with 11 bases between. The CDR3 protein is CASSPDNAQETQYF. The CDR3 coding sequence is TGTGCCAGCAGCCCGGACAATGCCCAAGAGACCCAGTACTTC.

V and J are TRBV6-5 and TRBJ1-1; TRBD1 matches at 7 bases. The CDR3 spans 15 residues. Germline V gene data show CDR1 as MNHEY and CDR2 as SVGAGI. V lost 0 bases, J lost 4 bases, and 5 bases stayed unmatched. CDR3 region: CASSYSGQGGTEAFF. CDR3 bases: TGTGCCAGCAGTTACTCCGGGCAGGGGGGCACTGAAGCTTTCTTT.

This clonotype has more than one count but fewer than ten. The chain links TRBV12-3 or TRBV12-4 to TRBJ2-5; 8 bases match TRBD2. Judging by the DNA end, TRBJ2-1 fits better; the J call may be wrong. There are 17 residues in the CDR3. The CDR3 coding sequence is TGTGCCAGCAGTTTAGGGCCGGGACTAGAGGAGTTCGATGAGCAGTTCTTC. Translating it yields CASSLGPGLEEFDEQFF.

The V gene is TRBV6-2 or TRBV6-3, the J gene TRBJ2-3; 10 bases map to TRBD2. The germline gives CDR1 MNHEY, CDR2 SVGEGT. The CDR3 length is 15 residues. Unmatched junction bases numbered 9, after V lost 7 bases and J lost 5 bases. The DNA of the CDR3 is TGTGCCAGCATACGAGCGGGAGGGCCCCGAGATACGCAGTATTTT. It is translated as CASIRAGGPRDTQYF.

V gene TRBV20-1 combines with J gene TRBJ2-3; TRBD2 might be the D (6 bases). Germline V gene sequence: CDR1 DFQATT, CDR2 SNEGSKA (reference sequence). This CDR3 region has 16 residues. Trimming pared 1 base from V and 4 bases from J, leaving 18 bases between. The CDR3 nucleotides read TGCAGTGCTAGAGGTGGGAGGAGCGGTCCCCCAGATACGCAGTATTTT. Translation: CSARGGRSGPPDTQYF.

The V call is TRBV14, the J call TRBJ2-5; D may correspond to TRBD1 or TRBD2 (5 bases each). CDR3 length: 13 amino acids. Looked up from germline, CDR1 is SGHDN and CDR2 is FVKESK. Trimming pared 4 bases from V and 7 bases from J, leaving 13 bases between. The CDR3 reads CASSRGVVVTQYF. CDR3 DNA sequence: TGTGCCAGCAGCCGAGGGGTAGTGGTGACCCAGTACTTC.

The sample holds a few counts of this clonotype. The V gene is TRBV20-1, the J gene TRBJ1-1; tentatively, D is TRBD1 (5 bases). The CDR3 runs to 15 residues. The germline CDR1 and CDR2 sequences are DFQATT and SNEGSKA (reference sequence). V was cut by 0 bases and J by 1 base, with 12 bases left in between. As DNA, the CDR3 is TGCAGTGCTAGAGATAGGGACGGCTCGAACACTGAAGCTTTCTTT. It translates to CSARDRDGSNTEAFF.

This clonotype has a handful of counts. The chain is built from TRBV4-1 and TRBJ2-3; the match to TRBD1 covers 7 bases. CDR1 and CDR2 (germline): MGHRA, YSYEKL. This CDR3 spans 15 amino acids. Trimming cost V 4 bases and J 0 bases; bases outside gene matches: 4. The CDR3 DNA reads as TGCGCCAGCAGCCCGGGACAGCTAAGCACAGATACGCAGTATTTT. Its translation is CASSPGQLSTDTQYF.

This clonotype appeared a few times. J is TRBJ2-7 and V is TRBV29-1; 7 nucleotides agree with TRBD1. V lost 4 bases, J lost 1 base, and 19 bases stayed unmatched. The germline V gene has CDR1 SQVTM and CDR2 ANQGSEA. The CDR3 covers 18 residues. This CDR3 is CSVGGGQRPGTESYEQYF. In nucleotides, the CDR3 is TGCAGCGTTGGGGGCGGCCAGCGACCGGGGACAGAATCCTACGAGCAGTACTTC.

About this clonotype: At one end the junction does not follow the germline gene, possibly because of a read error. The rearrangement links TRBV27 to TRBJ1-5, with D unclear. The CDR3 has 11 residues. Per germline, CDR1 MNHEY and CDR2 SMNVEV (reference sequence). In nucleotides, the CDR3 is TGCCAACAAGCGGGCAATCAGCCCCAGCATTTT. It codes for CQQAGNQPQHF.

The chain recombines TRBV7-2 with TRBJ2-1, with 7 bases matching TRBD2. The V gene end was trimmed by 2 bases and the J gene end by 3 bases; junction bases not matched to a gene: 4. This CDR3 has 15 amino acids. CDR1 is SGHTA, CDR2 FQGNSA, per germline. The chain's CDR3 is CASSLISGDYNEQFF. CDR3 sequence (DNA): TGTGCCAGCAGCTTAATAAGCGGGGACTACAATGAGCAGTTCTTC.

In its sample, this clonotype was seen a few times. The rearrangement uses TRBV2 and TRBJ1-5; D gene unclear. V lost 0 bases and J lost 0, with 6 bases in between. Germline loops: CDR1 SNHLY, CDR2 FYNNEI. CDR3 length: 15 residues. The CDR3 reads CASSEATHSNQPQHF. DNA for the CDR3: TGTGCCAGCAGTGAAGCGACTCATAGCAATCAGCCCCAGCATTTT. The whole variable domain, remainder taken from reference TRBV2 and TRBJ1-5, is EPEVTQTPSHQVTQMGQEVILRCVPISNHLYFYWYRQILGQKVEFLVSFYNNEISEKSEIFDDQFSVERPDGSNFTLKIRSTKLEDSAMYFCASSEATHSNQPQHFGDGTRLSIL.

This clonotype was seen repeatedly, ten times or more. The chain employs TRBV6-1 and TRBJ2-7, with 9 positions matching TRBD2. J gave up 2 bases and V 1 base, and 3 bases lay outside the gene matches. Germline CDR1 is MNHNS and CDR2 is SASEGT. The CDR3 extends over 15 amino acids. CDR3 residues: CASSEVSGGPYEQYF. CDR3 nucleotides: TGTGCCAGCAGTGAAGTTAGCGGGGGTCCCTACGAGCAGTACTTC.

This clonotype has more than one count but fewer than ten. This chain links TRBV3-1 with TRBJ2-6; D is unresolved. Deletions cut 1 base from V and 0 bases from J, with 7 bases between. This CDR3 has 16 amino acids. Germline CDR1 reads LGHDT; CDR2 reads YNNKEL (reference sequence). CDR3 in DNA: TGTGCCAGCAGCCAAGGACGTATCTCTGGGGCCAACGTCCTGACTTTC. This translates into CASSQGRISGANVLTF.

This rearrangement joins TRBV24-1 to TRBJ2-1; a possible D gene is TRBD2 (6 bases). Germline V gives CDR1 KGHDR, CDR2 SFDVKD. This CDR3 has 17 amino acids. Trimming removed 2 bases from V and 0 bases from J, with 13 bases in between. The CDR3 region has the DNA TGTGCCACCAGTGATTCTGCCCGGGGGATCTCCTACAATGAGCAGTTCTTC. Its translation is CATSDSARGISYNEQFF.

The chain links TRBV20-1 to TRBJ1-2; 7 bases map to TRBD1. The trim removed 5 bases at V and 4 bases at J, leaving 7 bases unmatched. In germline, CDR1 is DFQATT, CDR2 SNEGSKA (reference sequence). CDR3 length: 13 residues. The CDR3 bases are TGCAGTGCTCCGGACAGGCCGACCTATGGCTACACCTTC. It is translated as CSAPDRPTYGYTF.

This clonotype came up a few times. The chain links TRBV3-1 to TRBJ2-4; no definite D call. V shed 1 base and J shed 0 bases, with 13 bases lying between them. Germline CDR1 is LGHDT and CDR2 is YNNKEL (reference sequence). This CDR3 spans 17 amino acids. Here the CDR3 reads CASSQAAGSLAKNIQYF. The CDR3 DNA reads as TGTGCCAGCAGCCAAGCTGCCGGCAGCCTAGCCAAAAACATTCAGTACTTC.

The chain employs TRBV7-2 and TRBJ2-5; 10 nucleotides agree with TRBD1. The ends lost 6 bases at V and 3 bases at J; junction bases unmatched: 4. CDR3 length equals 14 residues. Germline assignment: CDR1 SGHTA and CDR2 FQGNSA. CDR3 sequence reads: CASRWTGGKETQYF. For the CDR3, the DNA is TGTGCCAGCAGGTGGACAGGGGGTAAAGAGACCCAGTACTTC.

This clonotype has a handful of counts. J is TRBJ1-2 and V is TRBV7-2; 7 bases align to TRBD1. CDR3 length: 16 residues. In germline, CDR1 is SGHTA, CDR2 FQGNSA. The ends lost 0 bases at V and 0 bases at J; junction bases unmatched: 4. Here the CDR3 reads CASSLARQGANYGYTF. The CDR3 DNA is TGTGCCAGCAGCTTAGCGCGGCAGGGGGCTAACTATGGCTACACCTTC.

The chain is built from TRBV5-6 and TRBJ2-5; 11 bases align to TRBD1. The germline V gene has CDR1 SGHDT and CDR2 YYEEEE. V was pared by 3 bases and J by 2 bases, with 6 bases of the junction left unmatched. This CDR3 has 16 residues. The CDR3 region is CASSSSGQGAQETQYF. DNA for the CDR3: TGTGCCAGCAGCTCGTCAGGACAGGGGGCGCAAGAGACCCAGTACTTC.

In this sample, this clonotype turned up a few times. The genes are TRBV20-1 and TRBJ2-5; D gene unclear. The end of the DNA is better explained by TRBJ2-7, so the J call may be wrong. Germline CDR1 reads DFQATT; CDR2 reads SNEGSKA (reference sequence). The CDR3 length is 11 residues. This chain's CDR3 is CSASPDYEQYF. The CDR3 DNA is TGCAGTGCGAGCCCGGACTACGAGCAGTACTTC.

This clonotype was seen more than once but under ten times. V and J are TRBV27 and TRBJ2-5; the D call may be TRBD1 or TRBD2 (5 bases each). The CDR3 covers 17 residues. From germline, CDR1 is MNHEY and CDR2 SMNVEV (reference sequence). V lost 4 bases to trimming and J lost 1 base, with 19 bases between them. In nucleotides, the CDR3 is TGTGCCAGCAGTTGGGGGTCCGGATCAAGACCCCAAGAGACCCAGTACTTC. Translated, it gives CASSWGSGSRPQETQYF.

This rearrangement joins TRBV6-6 to TRBJ2-3, with D hard to call. Germline lookup yields CDR1 MNHNY and CDR2 SVGAGI (reference sequence). Deletions cut 2 bases from V and 4 bases from J, with 7 bases between. The CDR3 totals 13 residues. The CDR3 reads CASSYRSSDTQYF. The CDR3 DNA reads TGTGCCAGCAGTTACCGGTCGTCAGATACGCAGTATTTT.

The table lists this clonotype with a count of one. The rearrangement joins TRBV6-2 or TRBV6-3 to TRBJ1-5; no reliable D call. Trimming took 6 bases from V and 3 from J, leaving 9 bases between them. The CDR3 is 13 amino acids. Germline V gives CDR1 MNHEY, CDR2 SVGEGT. The CDR3 loop is CASRRGLNQPQHF. CDR3 sequence (DNA): TGTGCCAGCAGACGAGGGCTCAATCAGCCCCAGCATTTT.

In its sample, this clonotype was seen a few times. The chain employs TRBV6-1 and TRBJ2-5, with unresolved D. The J call could be wrong; TRBJ2-1 is a better fit for the DNA end. This CDR3 comprises 12 residues. Germline CDR1 and CDR2: MNHNS and SASEGT. The chain's CDR3 is CASSEDPDEQFF. In DNA, the CDR3 is TGTGCCAGCAGTGAAGACCCGGATGAGCAGTTCTTC.

This clonotype turned up a few times. V gene TRBV4-1 combines with J gene TRBJ2-3, with 13 nucleotides matching TRBD2. V lost 4 bases and J lost 7; bases outside the gene matches: 2. Germline CDR1 MGHRA, CDR2 YSYEKL. CDR3 length: 14 amino acids. The CDR3 loop is CASSRTSGRNTQYF. CDR3 in DNA: TGCGCCAGCAGCCGGACTAGCGGGAGAAATACGCAGTATTTT.